This T cell receptor beta chain appears in the sequencing data of a study of monozygotic twins with inflammatory bowel disease (dated by TCRdb to the late 2010s). Looking at the study overall: A total of approximately 30 monozygotic twin pairs were included in the full study, comprising nine German pairs (four IBD-concordant, five IBD-discordant) and 19 IBD-discordant Danish pairs. The search for disease-associated traits relied mainly on comparing, within discordant pairs, IBD patients with their genetically identical healthy co-twins. Each individual had, on average, about 151 000 unique TCRalpha sequences and 181 000 unique TCRbeta sequences available for analysis.

Concerning this clonotype: Its recognized antigen is unknown.

Counted from cysteine to phenylalanine, this CDR3 has 11 amino acids. There is no recorded DNA. CDR1 and CDR2, per the germline V gene, are SGHDT and YYEEEE. From each donor, a 2.5 ml peripheral blood sample was drawn into PAXgene tubes and stored at -80 degrees C. Total RNA was isolated from whole blood with the PAXgene blood miRNA kit on an automated QIAcube, without T cell sorting. Peripheral blood from monozygotic twin pairs, either concordant or discordant for inflammatory bowel disease, underwent deep TCRalpha and TCRbeta repertoire profiling that used unique molecular barcoding. Smoking habits were recorded for all twin pairs, and individuals were classified as current, former or never smokers. Overall study outcomes, separate from this receptor: Repertoire similarity did not differ between concordant and discordant twins, possibly due to limited statistical power. Measured by the inverse Simpson index, TCRbeta repertoire diversity was lower in IBD patients than in their healthy co-twins. No single strong signal or clonotype linked to IBD turned up in the results, so the idea that one exists was not supported. Distinction between different T cell subtypes could not be achieved in the analysis. Differing immunosuppressive treatments among patients may have added background noise and inter-individual variability to the repertoires. Fewer clonotypes were shared with other individuals by IBD patients than by healthy twins, most markedly in patients showing signs of disease activity.

Library generation was performed with 5' RACE. The input for every TCR library was 3,500 to 4,000 ng of total RNA. cDNA was synthesized with SMARTScribe reverse transcriptase in eight separate reactions per sample. During cDNA synthesis, template switching introduced unique molecular identifiers that contained a 6-nucleotide sample barcode. TCRalpha and TCRbeta cDNA was amplified in two nested PCRs of about 17 and 10 cycles, and bead purification was carried out after each PCR. Before amplification, cDNA was treated with uracil DNA-glycosylase and purified using the QIAquick PCR purification kit. The second PCR added Illumina TruSeq-compatible adapters along with sample-specific barcodes. TapeStation and Qubit were used to check library quality and concentration, and around 5.2 ng of each library went into the pool. The pooled libraries were sequenced with 2 x 100 bp reads and custom sequencing primers on an Illumina HiSeq2500 single-index Rapid Run. Per the original workflow: MiGEC version 1.2.6 was used for UMI-based consensus assembly, which corrected PCR and sequencing errors. MiXCR version 2.1.1 was used to carry out V(D)J alignment, clonotype assembly and CDR3 extraction. To normalise gene usage, clonotype sharing and MAIT/NKT TCR abundance, the analysis used the top 1000, 10 000 and 20 000 clonotypes per sample. After downsampling to 27 000 UMIs, diversity was calculated as the inverse Simpson index using the vegan R package. Paired Mann-Whitney U tests were applied to discordant twin pairs, and Benjamini-Hochberg correction was used for multiple testing. After TCRdb reprocessed the reads, each CDR3 protein sequence was kept as one row, without DNA. Clone size and V and J calls follow TCRdb, not the original study. The record for this sample contains roughly 200,000 distinct CDR3 sequences. 1.6% of the sample lies in the top ten.

The rearranged segments are TRBV5-6 and TRBJ2-1. What was sequenced was blood. This sequence was found in a human donor with ulcerative colitis or Crohn's disease, or a healthy co-twin of an affected twin (not recorded which). CDR3 reads: CASLTYNEQFF.